Presented here are 16 T cell receptor beta chains from one specimen sequenced in a study of cytomegalovirus exposure and HLA in healthy donors (TCRdb year 2017). Library method: the immunoSEQ multiplex PCR assay. A mixture of 60 forward primers for TCR Vbeta segments and 13 reverse primers for TCR Jbeta segments was used in the multiplex PCR. TCRdb carries this immuneACCESS record with in-frame sequences only. Its versions omit some clonotypes, under half of them owing to an unresolved V gene in the studies checked, with the rest unexplained. The sample table shows some 130,000 clones, and roughly 78% are seen once. Around 6.3% of the sample is held by the ten biggest clonotypes. Source material: PBMCs. The receptors come from a man aged 35 to 55 in good health and CMV-seropositive.

This clone was recorded once. The gene calls are TRBV11-2 and TRBJ2-7, with TRBD2 matching 7 bases. V lost 3 bases, J lost 3 bases, and 8 bases stayed unmatched. Germline V lookup: CDR1 SGHAT, CDR2 FQNNGV. CDR3 size: 15 residues. The chain's CDR3 is CASSLGGVEFYEQYF. CDR3 DNA: TGTGCCAGCAGCTTGGGGGGGGTAGAATTCTACGAGCAGTACTTC.

The J gene is TRBJ2-5, the V gene TRBV18, with D maybe TRBD1 (5 bases). Germline assignment: CDR1 KGHSH and CDR2 LQKENI. This CDR3 region has 14 residues. The V end was cut by 5 bases, the J end by 5 bases, with 15 bases between. CDR3 loop: CASSSRAKGETQYF. DNA for the CDR3: TGTGCCAGCTCATCCCGGGCGAAGGGGGAGACCCAGTACTTC.

The table lists this clone with a count of one. V and J are TRBV7-9 and TRBJ2-7, with D possibly matching TRBD2 (5 bases). CDR1 and CDR2 from the germline V gene are SEHNR and FQNEAQ (reference sequence). The CDR3 is made up of 14 amino acids. With 6 bases removed from V and 0 bases from J, the gap between germline ends came to 12 bases. The chain's CDR3 is CASSYSASSYEQYF. The DNA for the CDR3 is TGTGCCAGCAGTTATAGCGCGAGCTCCTACGAGCAGTACTTC. The complete variable domain, with remaining parts taken from reference TRBV7-9 and TRBJ2-7, reads DTGVSQNPRHKITKRGQNVTFRCDPISEHNRLYWYRQTLGQGPEFLTYFQNEAQLEKSRLLSDRFSAERPKGSFSTLEIQRTEQGDSAMYLCASSYSASSYEQYFGPGTRLTVT.

This clone was seen a handful of times. V and J are TRBV5-1 and TRBJ2-7, with 9 bases matching TRBD2. Germline V gene sequence: CDR1 SGHRS, CDR2 YFSETQ. The length of the CDR3 is 14 residues. The trim removed 6 bases at V and 6 bases at J, leaving 10 bases unmatched. In DNA, the CDR3 is TGCGCCAGCAAGGAGGGCGGGAGGGCCGCCGAGCAGTACTTC. Translated, it gives CASKEGGRAAEQYF.

The J gene is TRBJ2-7, the V gene TRBV19; 8 bases align to TRBD1. V lost 6 bases and J lost 2; bases outside the gene matches: 9. The CDR3 totals 15 residues. Germline V CDR1 and CDR2: LNHDA, SQIVND (reference sequence). The CDR3 region is CASRNNQDRAYEQYF. Written as DNA, the CDR3 is TGTGCCAGTAGAAACAATCAGGACAGGGCCTACGAGCAGTACTTC.

This chain joins TRBV6-6 and TRBJ1-5; 9 bases agree with TRBD1. V was clipped by 8 bases and J by 5 bases; unmatched bases: 7. The CDR3 length is 14 residues. Looked up from germline, CDR1 is MNHNY and CDR2 is SVGAGI (reference sequence). CDR3: CASGLRDRDQPQHF. The DNA of the CDR3 is TGTGCCAGCGGACTCCGGGACAGGGATCAGCCCCAGCATTTT.

The sample holds one count of this clone. The chain recombines TRBV30 with TRBJ2-5, with 7 bases lining up with TRBD2. The CDR3 spans 13 residues. The V and J ends lost 4 bases and 5 bases, in that order; junction bases with no gene match: 7. The germline gives CDR1 GTSNPN, CDR2 SVGIG (reference sequence). The CDR3 spells CAWTSGVWETQYF. DNA for the CDR3: TGTGCCTGGACTAGCGGTGTGTGGGAGACCCAGTACTTC.

This clone was seen only once. The chain uses TRBV19 and TRBJ1-1; D might be TRBD1 (6 bases). Germline CDR1 reads LNHDA; CDR2 reads SQIVND (reference sequence). The V gene lost 1 base and the J gene lost 0 bases, with 9 bases spanning the gap. The CDR3 is made up of 15 amino acids. CDR3 in DNA: TGTGCCAGTAGTATAGGGGGGCAGATGAACACTGAAGCTTTCTTT. Translated: CASSIGGQMNTEAFF.

V usage is TRBV7-9 and J usage is TRBJ1-5, with 7 bases lining up with TRBD1. CDR1 is SEHNR, CDR2 FQNEAQ, per germline (reference sequence). CDR3 length: 13 residues. V gave up 7 bases and J gave up 4 bases; unmatched junction bases: 4. CDR3 bases: TGTGCCAGCACCAGACAGGGTAATCAGCCCCAGCATTTT. Translating gives CASTRQGNQPQHF.

The chain is built from TRBV4-1 and TRBJ2-5, with D possibly being TRBD2 (6 bases). This CDR3 is 15 amino acids long. CDR1 and CDR2 from the germline V gene are MGHRA and YSYEKL. The V and J ends lost 0 bases and 6 bases respectively, with 14 bases between them. Here the CDR3 DNA reads TGCGCCAGCAGCCAAGAAGGAGGGGTAGGACAGACCCAGTACTTC. Protein sequence: CASSQEGGVGQTQYF.

V gene TRBV6-4 combines with J gene TRBJ2-1; 8 bases are shared with TRBD2. The CDR3 runs to 15 residues. Germline assignment: CDR1 MRHNA and CDR2 SNTAGT. The V and J ends lost 1 base and 5 bases, in that order; junction bases with no gene match: 4. The CDR3 DNA sequence: TGTGCCAGCAGTGACTTAGCGGGAAACCACAATGAGCAGTTCTTC. Its translation is CASSDLAGNHNEQFF.

V and J are TRBV6-1 and TRBJ1-1; 7 bases map to TRBD1. V trimming: 6 bases; J trimming: 0 bases; junction bases outside the gene matches: 4. The germline gives CDR1 MNHNS, CDR2 SASEGT. This CDR3 is 14 amino acids long. CDR3 amino acids: CASSWGQLNTEAFF. Here the CDR3 DNA reads TGTGCCAGCAGCTGGGGACAGTTGAACACTGAAGCTTTCTTT.

This clone was detected only once. This chain links TRBV7-3 with TRBJ2-2, with 7 bases matching TRBD1. The CDR3 is 15 residues long. Germline CDR1 reads SGHTA; CDR2 reads FQGTGA. V shed 5 bases, J shed 1 base, and the junction held 4 bases outside the gene matches. This CDR3 is CASSLRTGNTGELFF. DNA of the CDR3: TGTGCCAGCAGCCTCCGGACAGGGAACACCGGGGAGCTGTTTTTT.

J is TRBJ2-7 and V is TRBV9; 12 bases align to TRBD2. The CDR3 has 14 amino acids. The V gene's germline CDR1 is SGDLS and CDR2 YYNGEE. The J segment lost 5 bases and the V segment lost 4 bases, leaving 4 bases of the junction unmatched. In DNA form, the CDR3 reads TGTGCCAGCAGCCCGGGACTAGCGGGCCACGAGCAGTACTTC. Protein sequence: CASSPGLAGHEQYF.

This chain links TRBV9 with TRBJ2-1, with TRBD2 matching 7 bases. The ends lost 0 bases at V and 0 bases at J; junction bases unmatched: 6. The CDR3 has 17 amino acids. Germline V gives CDR1 SGDLS, CDR2 YYNGEE. Here the CDR3 reads CASSVGLALSSYNEQFF. CDR3 nucleotides: TGTGCCAGCAGCGTAGGACTAGCACTGAGCTCCTACAATGAGCAGTTCTTC.

In its sample, this clone was seen once. This chain joins TRBV5-1 and TRBJ2-7; TRBD2 matches 7 bases. Germline V gives CDR1 SGHRS, CDR2 YFSETQ. This CDR3 comprises 14 residues. V dropped 5 bases and J dropped 3; count of bases not matched to a gene: 8. The CDR3 DNA reads as TGCGCCAGCAGGACTGGGCGGGAGTACTACGAGCAGTACTTC. Translated: CASRTGREYYEQYF. The full variable domain, with the rest looked up from reference TRBV5-1 and TRBJ2-7, is KAGVTQTPRYLIKTRGQQVTLSCSPISGHRSVSWYQQTPGQGLQFLFEYFSETQRNKGNFPGRFSGRQFSNSRSEMNVSTLELGDSALYLCASRTGREYYEQYFGPGTRLTVT.